This is a list of T cell receptor beta chains from one sample in a study of tumor-infiltrating lymphocytes in primary liver carcinoma. TCRdb analysed the multiplex PCR reads with MiXCR anew, one entry per CDR3 protein. The data hold almost 200,000 distinct CDR3 sequences, with roughly 61% observed a single time. The sample was peripheral blood. Source of these receptors: a woman aged 60-75 years with primary liver carcinoma and hepatitis B virus infection. Each CDR3 is given with its conserved first and last residue. Fields, in order: CDR3 protein, CDR3 DNA, clone size, D gene, CDR3 length, J gene, V gene. D genes are given only for firm matches. Size is stated for part of the rows, as once, few or many counts, or as a class when the clone is expanded.

CASSRTGRSSYEQYF,TGCGCCAGCAGCCGCACCGGACGGTCCTCCTACGAGCAGTACTTC,-,-,15,TRBJ2-7,TRBV5-1
CASSRTGWTGELFF,TGTGCCAGCAGCCGGACAGGGTGGACCGGGGAGCTGTTTTTT,many,TRBD1,14,TRBJ2-2,TRBV11-2
CASSEEIVKNEQFF,TGTGCCAGCAGCGAGGAAATCGTAAAAAATGAGCAGTTCTTC,few,-,14,TRBJ2-1,TRBV5-4
CTSSENLPQHF,TGTACCAGCAGTGAAAATCTGCCCCAGCATTTT,-,-,11,TRBJ1-5,TRBV6-1
CASSLDPSTQETQQF,TGTGCCAGCAGTTTAGATCCGTCGACACAAGAGACCCAGCAATTC,-,-,15,TRBJ2-5,TRBV28
CASSFSGGYTDTQYF,TGTGCCAGCAGCTTTAGCGGGGGGTACACAGATACGCAGTATTTT,many,TRBD2,15,TRBJ2-3,TRBV6-5
CASSLWATKDWSTEALF,TGTGCCAGCAGCTTATGGGCAACCAAAGATTGGAGCACTGAAGCTCTCTTT,many,-,17,TRBJ1-1,TRBV11-1
CASSKQGTESFF,TGTGCTAGCAGCAAACAGGGCACTGAATCTTTCTTT,-,-,12,TRBJ1-1,TRBV6-5
CASSSGQGSYNEQFF,TGCGCCAGTAGCTCAGGACAGGGCTCCTACAATGAGCAGTTCTTC,-,TRBD1,15,TRBJ2-1,TRBV5-1
CASSLSLVGETQYF,TGTGCCAGCAGCTTATCGCTAGTGGGAGAGACCCAGTATTTC,few,-,14,TRBJ2-5,TRBV11-2
CASSLGDRSYEQYF,TGTGCCAGCAGCTTAGGGGACAGATCCTACGAGCAGTACTTC,-,-,14,TRBJ2-7,TRBV13
CASSFLLGRGGYTF,TGTGCCAGCAGTTTTCTCTTAGGGCGGGGTGGCTACACCTTC,-,-,14,TRBJ1-2,TRBV28
CVTSGAGGGGTDTQYF,TGTGTCACCAGTGGGGCGGGAGGAGGAGGTACAGATACGCAGTATTTT,-,TRBD2,16,TRBJ2-3,TRBV24-1
CAGSNIVPGLADTSSYEQYF,TGCGCCGGCAGCAACATTGTACCGGGACTAGCGGATACGAGCTCCTACGAGCAGTACTTC,-,TRBD2,20,TRBJ2-7,TRBV5-1
CASRRNRDTDNGHTF,TGTGCCAGCAGACGTAACCGGGACACCGATAATGGCCACACCTTC,-,-,15,TRBJ1-2,TRBV6-5
CATGLAGAGLTWELFF,TGTGCCACTGGACTAGCGGGAGCCGGACTCACCTGGGAGCTGTTTTTT,-,TRBD2,16,TRBJ2-2,TRBV10-3
CASGLPVTGELFF,TGTGCCAGCGGTTTACCGGTCACCGGGGAGCTGTTTTTT,-,-,13,TRBJ2-2,TRBV28
CASSLTRTKNYGYTF,TGTGCCAGCAGCTTAACTCGGACAAAAAACTATGGCTACACCTTC,many,-,15,TRBJ1-2,TRBV7-8
CASRPRPDPYEQYF,TGCGCCAGCAGACCCAGGCCAGACCCCTACGAGCAGTACTTC,few,-,14,TRBJ2-7,TRBV5-1
CASRKDTYQPQHF,TGTGCCAGCAGGAAGGACACTTATCAGCCCCAGCATTTT,many,-,13,TRBJ1-5,TRBV12-3/TRBV12-4
CAGSFGSWVAESTDTQYF,TGTGCCGGCAGCTTTGGGTCGTGGGTAGCGGAGAGCACGGATACGCAGTATTTT,once,-,18,TRBJ2-3,TRBV11-2
CASSFGREHTNTQYF,TGTGCCAGCAGTTTCGGGCGGGAGCATACAAATACGCAGTATTTT,once,TRBD2,15,TRBJ2-3,TRBV12-3/TRBV12-4
CAWSTPDRGNIQYF,TGTGCCTGGAGTACGCCGGACAGGGGAAACATTCAGTACTTC,few,TRBD1,14,TRBJ2-4,TRBV30
CASSHEGSSTEAFF,TGTGCCAGCTCACATGAGGGGAGTAGCACTGAAGCTTTCTTT,-,-,14,TRBJ1-1,TRBV18
CASRTGYSYEQYF,TGTGCCAGCAGGACAGGGTACTCCTACGAGCAGTACTTC,-,TRBD1,13,TRBJ2-7,TRBV28
CATSEARRAETQYF,TGTGCCACCAGTGAGGCTAGGAGGGCAGAGACCCAGTACTTC,-,-,14,TRBJ2-5,TRBV24-1
CASRRSGTNTDTQYF,TGTGCCAGCAGGAGAAGTGGTACTAACACTGATACGCAGTATTTT,-,-,15,TRBJ2-3,TRBV5-4
CTSSLRGASNQPQHF,TGTACCAGCAGCTTACGGGGGGCGAGCAATCAGCCCCAACATTTT,-,-,15,TRBJ1-5,TRBV11-2
CASSKTLLVTQYF,TGTGCCAGCAGCAAGACACTACTAGTTACGCAGTATTTT,-,-,13,TRBJ2-3,TRBV11-2
CASSLRTGDSYEQYF,TGTGCCAGCAGCTTGAGAACAGGCGACTCCTACGAGCAGTACTTC,-,-,15,TRBJ2-7,TRBV11-2
CASSLGRGRRRTETQHF,TGTGCCAGCAGCTTAGGTCGGGGCAGGAGGCGCACAGAAACGCAGCATTTT,-,-,17,TRBJ1-5,TRBV11-2
CASSFTGTANEKLFF,TGTGCCAGCAGCTTTACCGGGACAGCAAATGAAAAACTGTTTTTT,-,TRBD1,15,TRBJ1-4,TRBV5-4